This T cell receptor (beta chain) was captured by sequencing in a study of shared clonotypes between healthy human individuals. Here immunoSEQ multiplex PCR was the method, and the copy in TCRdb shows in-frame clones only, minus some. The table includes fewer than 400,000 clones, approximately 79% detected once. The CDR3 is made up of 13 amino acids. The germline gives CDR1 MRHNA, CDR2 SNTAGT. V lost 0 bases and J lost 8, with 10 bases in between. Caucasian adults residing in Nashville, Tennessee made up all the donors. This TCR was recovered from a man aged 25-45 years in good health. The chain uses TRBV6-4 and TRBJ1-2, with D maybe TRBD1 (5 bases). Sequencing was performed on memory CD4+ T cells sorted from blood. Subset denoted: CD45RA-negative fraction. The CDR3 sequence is CASSDSRVKGYTF. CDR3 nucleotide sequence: TGTGCCAGCAGTGACTCCAGGGTAAAAGGCTACACCTTC.